Listed here are 4 T cell receptor beta chains from one sample, sequenced in a study of beta chain features in type 1 diabetes (dated by TCRdb to between 2018 and 2020). Libraries were prepared through the immunoSEQ multiplex PCR assay. The High Capacity cDNA Reverse Transcription Kit was used to reverse transcribe all of the isolated RNA, meaning that expressed TCRB transcripts were what got sequenced. Imported from immuneACCESS, the table was reduced by TCRdb to in-frame sequences with V and J called. These copies leave out some clones; in studies compared against another copy, an unresolved V gene accounts for under half, and the cause of the remainder is not known. The sample profile shows 400,000 to 450,000 clones; approximately 14% of them were found once. The ten largest make up roughly 0.04% of the sample. The sample taken for sequencing was naive CD4+ T cells from blood. The cell subset or site label on this specimen signifies: true naive CD4+ T cells. Receptors originate from a man aged 30 to 39 in good health.

The chain uses TRBV5-1 and TRBJ2-3, with TRBD2 identical over 11 bases. V was pared by 0 bases and J by 2 bases, with 8 bases of the junction left unmatched. The CDR3 is 18 amino acids. Germline V gene lookup returns CDR1 SGHRS and CDR2 YFSETQ. CDR3 coding DNA: TGCGCCAGCAGCTTGGCCTGGACTAGCGGGCTACTCACAGATACGCAGTATTTT. This codes for CASSLAWTSGLLTDTQYF.

This chain links TRBV29-1 with TRBJ1-2; 8 bases are a match to TRBD1. Germline values: CDR1 SQVTM, CDR2 ANQGSEA. V gave up 7 bases and J gave up 4 bases; unmatched junction bases: 5. This CDR3 region has 12 residues. For the CDR3, the DNA is TGCAGCGGGCAGGGGGCCGGCTATGGCTACACCTTC. Its translation is CSGQGAGYGYTF.

The table lists this clone with a few counts. This sequence joins TRBV7-6 and TRBJ2-3, with a possible D match to TRBD2 (5 bases). The germline V gene has CDR1 SGHVS and CDR2 FNYEAQ. Trimming removed 1 base from V and 6 bases from J, with 11 bases in between. The CDR3 is made up of 14 amino acids. The CDR3 loop reads CASSLVGKTDTQYF. As DNA, the CDR3 is TGTGCCAGCAGCTTAGTCGGGAAGACCGATACGCAGTATTTT.

The CDR3 sequence is CASSQVGEKLFF. DNA for the CDR3: TGCGCCAGCAGCCAAGTGGGCGAAAAACTGTTTTTT. The rearrangement uses TRBV4-1 and TRBJ1-4; no clear D gene. CDR1 MGHRA and CDR2 YSYEKL come from the germline V gene. With 1 base removed from V and 8 bases from J, the gap between germline ends came to 5 bases. The CDR3 covers 12 residues.